The sequence of this T cell receptor beta chain was determined in a study of blood T cells in healthy people across ages. The overall study: Template switching recovered approximately one barcoded beta molecule for every two T cells.

Together with a sample-barcoded 5' primer, a J-beta primer mix was included in a second PCR lasting about 6 to 11 cycles. Researchers report that each sample yielded at least 3 million CDR3-containing paired-end reads. MiXCR, applied by TCRdb to the 5' RACE reads, yields one record per CDR3 protein. The sample yields about 1,500,000 distinct CDR3 sequences, approximately 28% seen once. Germline assignment: CDR1 DFQATT and CDR2 SNEGSKA (reference sequence). V lost 0 bases to trimming and J lost 4 bases; unmatched junction nucleotides: 6. The CDR3 runs to 15 residues. Material: blood. The rearrangement uses TRBV20-1 and TRBJ2-5; TRBD2 matches 9 bases. The sequence came from a woman aged 25 to 39 in good health. DNA for the CDR3: TGCAGTGCTAGAGACCGCCTAGCGGGAATAGAGACCCAGTACTTC. This encodes CSARDRLAGIETQYF.